Listed below are T cell receptor beta chains from one sample, sequenced in a study of blood T cell repertoires in COVID-19. TCRdb keeps only in-frame clones here, not all; method: immunoSEQ multiplex PCR. The sample has about 340,000 clones; approximately 89% are singletons. The sequenced sample was peripheral blood. All receptors derive from a young woman who had recovered from COVID-19. Both conserved end residues are part of each CDR3. Fields, in order: clone size, J gene, V gene, D gene, CDR3 length, CDR3 protein, CDR3 DNA. D genes are given only for firm matches. Only some rows state a clone size, as once, few, many or a class for expanded clones.

clone size: -; J gene: TRBJ1-1; V gene: TRBV10-3; D gene: TRBD1; CDR3 length: 16; CDR3 protein: CAISERDSPENTEAFF; CDR3 DNA: TGTGCCATCAGTGAGAGGGACAGCCCCGAGAACACTGAAGCTTTCTTT
clone size: -; J gene: TRBJ2-1; V gene: TRBV9; D gene: TRBD2; CDR3 length: 15; CDR3 protein: CASSPGTSRYNEQFF; CDR3 DNA: TGTGCCAGCAGTCCCGGGACTAGCAGATACAATGAGCAGTTCTTC
clone size: -; J gene: TRBJ1-3; V gene: TRBV4-3; D gene: -; CDR3 length: 15; CDR3 protein: CASSQGAGAGNTIYF; CDR3 DNA: TGCGCCAGCAGCCAAGGGGCAGGGGCTGGAAACACCATATATTTT
clone size: -; J gene: TRBJ1-1; V gene: TRBV20-1; D gene: TRBD1; CDR3 length: 11; CDR3 protein: CSARGETEAFF; CDR3 DNA: TGCAGTGCCAGGGGGGAGACTGAAGCTTTCTTT
clone size: -; J gene: TRBJ2-3; V gene: TRBV4-3; D gene: TRBD2; CDR3 length: 17; CDR3 protein: CASSQQRTSDSTDTQYF; CDR3 DNA: TGCGCCAGCAGCCAACAACGAACTAGCGATAGCACAGATACGCAGTATTTT
clone size: -; J gene: TRBJ2-2; V gene: TRBV3-1/TRBV3-2; D gene: -; CDR3 length: 15; CDR3 protein: CASSQGGGHTGELFF; CDR3 DNA: TGTGCCAGCAGCCAAGGGGGGGGACATACCGGGGAGCTGTTTTTT
clone size: -; J gene: TRBJ2-5; V gene: TRBV20-1; D gene: TRBD2; CDR3 length: 15; CDR3 protein: CSASPSGRAKETQYF; CDR3 DNA: TGCAGTGCTAGTCCTAGCGGGAGGGCAAAAGAGACCCAGTACTTC
clone size: -; J gene: TRBJ2-5; V gene: TRBV11-3; D gene: -; CDR3 length: 15; CDR3 protein: CASSQDYEYQETQYF; CDR3 DNA: TGTGCCAGCAGCCAGGACTACGAGTACCAAGAGACCCAGTACTTC
clone size: -; J gene: TRBJ2-5; V gene: TRBV7-2; D gene: -; CDR3 length: 15; CDR3 protein: CASSLVSVKSETQYF; CDR3 DNA: TGTGCCAGCAGCTTAGTTTCCGTTAAATCGGAGACCCAGTACTTC
clone size: once; J gene: TRBJ1-1; V gene: TRBV10-3; D gene: TRBD1; CDR3 length: 14; CDR3 protein: CAISLTGRDTEAFF; CDR3 DNA: TGTGCCATCAGCTTGACAGGGAGAGACACTGAAGCTTTCTTT
clone size: -; J gene: TRBJ2-4; V gene: TRBV4-1; D gene: TRBD1; CDR3 length: 14; CDR3 protein: CASRPTGSVDIQYF; CDR3 DNA: TGCGCCAGCAGACCGACAGGGTCTGTGGACATTCAGTACTTC
clone size: -; J gene: TRBJ1-2; V gene: TRBV25-1; D gene: -; CDR3 length: 11; CDR3 protein: CASSESYGYTF; CDR3 DNA: TGTGCCAGCAGTGAATCGTATGGCTACACCTTC
clone size: -; J gene: TRBJ1-2; V gene: TRBV10-3; D gene: -; CDR3 length: 17; CDR3 protein: CAISVLLAGSSDYGYTF; CDR3 DNA: TGTGCCATCAGTGTGCTTCTCGCAGGGTCCTCGGACTATGGCTACACCTTC
clone size: -; J gene: TRBJ2-2; V gene: TRBV10-3; D gene: TRBD2; CDR3 length: 13; CDR3 protein: CATRGGSIGELFF; CDR3 DNA: TGTGCCACCCGGGGCGGGAGCATCGGGGAGCTGTTTTTT